One and the same sample provided the 16 T cell receptor beta chains below, sequenced in a study of lymphopenia after photon versus proton radiotherapy. Produced via immunoSEQ multiplex PCR; TCRdb's table is partial and in-frame only. The sample comprises roughly 58,000 clones, 87% of which are singletons, and about 13% rests with the top ten. The specimen was peripheral blood, collected from a patient treated with proton-based radiotherapy. These receptors were collected from an older man with esophageal cancer.

This chain joins TRBV5-5 and TRBJ1-5; TRBD1 might be the D (5 bases). The V end lost 1 base, the J end lost 3 bases, and 8 bases lay between the germline ends. The CDR3 is 14 amino acids. The germline gives CDR1 SGHKS, CDR2 YYEKEE (reference sequence). The CDR3 region is CASSLPGNNQPQHF. The CDR3 DNA follows: TGTGCCAGCAGCTTGCCAGGGAACAATCAGCCCCAGCATTTT.

The V and J genes are TRBV6-5 and TRBJ2-1; the match to TRBD2 covers 7 bases. The length of the CDR3 is 14 residues. V was clipped by 2 bases and J by 7 bases; unmatched bases: 5. In germline, CDR1 is MNHEY, CDR2 SVGAGI. The CDR3 sequence: CASSYVGGVNEQFF. The DNA for the CDR3 is TGTGCCAGCAGTTACGTGGGAGGGGTTAATGAGCAGTTCTTC.

The CDR3 sequence is CASSLGQGGLKNIQYF. The CDR3 nucleotides are TGTGCCAGCAGCTTGGGACAGGGAGGACTCAAAAACATTCAGTACTTC. The chain has TRBV5-6 and TRBJ2-4, with D maybe TRBD1 (7 bases). This CDR3 region has 16 residues. With 0 bases removed from V and 3 bases from J, the gap between germline ends came to 13 bases. Germline assignment: CDR1 SGHDT and CDR2 YYEEEE. Full variable domain (missing parts from reference TRBV5-6 and TRBJ2-4): DAGVTQSPTHLIKTRGQQVTLRCSPKSGHDTVSWYQQALGQGPQFIFQYYEEEERQRGNFPDRFSGHQFPNYSSELNVNALLLGDSALYLCASSLGQGGLKNIQYFGAGTRLSVL.

This chain joins TRBV18 and TRBJ2-4; 10 nucleotides line up with TRBD2. CDR3 length equals 15 residues. CDR1 and CDR2 from the germline V gene are KGHSH and LQKENI. The junction had 3 bases not matched to a gene; V was cut back by 0 bases and J by 7 bases. CDR3 region: CASSPPGLADNIQYF. As DNA, the CDR3 is TGTGCCAGCTCACCACCCGGACTAGCGGATAACATTCAGTACTTC.

The rearrangement joins TRBV13 to TRBJ2-5, with TRBD2 identical over 8 bases. Looked up from germline, CDR1 is PRHDT and CDR2 is FYEKMQ (reference sequence). V lost 0 bases, J lost 0 bases, and 3 bases stayed unmatched. This CDR3 comprises 16 residues. CDR3: CASSLGGGGYQETQYF. The CDR3, as DNA: TGTGCCAGCAGCTTAGGCGGCGGGGGGTACCAAGAGACCCAGTACTTC.

CDR3 sequence: CASSLVGGVDEQFF. DNA of the CDR3: TGTGCCAGCAGCTTGGTGGGGGGTGTAGATGAGCAGTTCTTC. V is TRBV5-4 and J is TRBJ2-1, with D perhaps matching TRBD2 (6 bases). CDR1 and CDR2 from the germline V gene are SGHNT and YYREEE (reference sequence). The V end lost 0 bases, the J end lost 8 bases, and 12 bases lay between the germline ends. There are 14 residues in the CDR3.

The genes are TRBV7-9 and TRBJ1-1; 8 bases agree with TRBD1. The CDR3 has 14 residues. V shed 5 bases and J 4 bases; nucleotides not matched to a gene: 6. Germline V gives CDR1 SEHNR, CDR2 FQNEAQ (reference sequence). In DNA, the CDR3 is TGTGCCAGCAGCCGTACCACAGGGGGCACTGAAGCTTTCTTT. It specifies CASSRTTGGTEAFF.

V and J are TRBV7-9 and TRBJ2-3; perhaps TRBD1 as D (5 bases). CDR1 and CDR2 from the germline V gene are SEHNR and FQNEAQ (reference sequence). Trimming removed 2 bases from V and 4 bases from J, with 16 bases in between. The CDR3 length is 16 residues. In DNA, the CDR3 is TGTGCCAGCAGCTTAATTACAGGCCCGATCCCAGATACGCAGTATTTT. This gives the protein CASSLITGPIPDTQYF.

The chain couples TRBV18 to TRBJ2-3; 7 positions match TRBD2. The junction had 0 bases not matched to a gene; V was cut back by 0 bases and J by 0 bases. Germline V lookup: CDR1 KGHSH, CDR2 LQKENI. The CDR3 extends over 15 amino acids. CDR3 coding DNA: TGTGCCAGCTCACCACCGGGACTAAGCACAGATACGCAGTATTTT. Protein: CASSPPGLSTDTQYF. Supplemented by reference TRBV18 and TRBJ2-3, the full variable domain reads NAGVMQNPRHLVRRRGQEARLRCSPMKGHSHVYWYRQLPEEGLKFMVYLQKENIIDESGMPKERFSAEFPKEGPSILRIQQVVRGDSAAYFCASSPPGLSTDTQYFGPGTRLTVL.

V is TRBV7-2 and J is TRBJ2-1, with a tentative D call TRBD2 (6 bases). The germline V and J ends were trimmed by 1 base and 6 bases, with 10 bases remaining between them. Germline CDR1 and CDR2: SGHTA and FQGNSA. CDR3 length: 14 residues. CDR3 in DNA: TGTGCCAGCAGCTTAGTAGGAGCGGGCAATGAGCAGTTCTTC. Translated, it gives CASSLVGAGNEQFF.

The chain links TRBV5-1 to TRBJ2-1, with D tentatively TRBD2 (7 bases). Between the trimmed V and J ends, which lost 0 bases and 0 bases, there was a span of 16 bases. Germline V lookup: CDR1 SGHRS, CDR2 YFSETQ. CDR3 size: 18 residues. The CDR3: CASSLVGGLVGSYNEQFF. The CDR3 DNA reads TGCGCCAGCAGCTTGGTGGGGGGGCTTGTCGGCTCCTACAATGAGCAGTTCTTC.

This clone turned up a few times. This rearrangement joins TRBV5-1 to TRBJ1-2; 9 nucleotides line up with TRBD1. Germline lookup yields CDR1 SGHRS and CDR2 YFSETQ. CDR3 length: 14 amino acids. J was trimmed by 6 bases and V by 1 base; bases with no gene match: 4. DNA for the CDR3: TGCGCCAGCAGCTTGACAGGGGGCGGTGATGGCTACACCTTC. Translation: CASSLTGGGDGYTF.

The chain employs TRBV7-6 and TRBJ2-7; 9 bases match TRBD2. After removal of 6 bases from V and 0 bases from J, the junction contained 3 bases not matched to a gene. The CDR3 contains 14 residues. Germline V gene sequence: CDR1 SGHVS, CDR2 FNYEAQ. CDR3 nucleotide sequence: TGTGCCAGCAGTCTAGCGGGAAGCTCCTACGAGCAGTACTTC. This sequence encodes CASSLAGSSYEQYF. Combining the CDR3 with reference TRBV7-6 and TRBJ2-7 gives the whole variable domain GAGVSQSPRYKVTKRGQDVALRCDPISGHVSLYWYRQALGQGPEFLTYFNYEAQQDKSGLPNDRFSAERPEGSISTLTIQRTEQRDSAMYRCASSLAGSSYEQYFGPGTRLTVT.

V and J are TRBV10-3 and TRBJ2-5; TRBD1 agrees at 9 bases. The J call may be mistaken, given a closer DNA end match to TRBJ2-7. The CDR3 runs to 17 residues. The V gene's germline CDR1 is ENHRY and CDR2 SYGVKD. This CDR3 is CAISESTTGGHSYEQYF. CDR3 DNA: TGTGCCATCAGTGAGTCGACGACAGGGGGTCACTCCTACGAGCAGTACTTC.

The chain joins TRBV7-9 to TRBJ1-1; 9 bases match TRBD1. Germline loops: CDR1 SEHNR, CDR2 FQNEAQ (reference sequence). This CDR3 has 15 residues. The ends lost 4 bases at V and 2 bases at J; junction bases unmatched: 5. The CDR3 here is CASSSWTGVNTEAFF. In DNA form, the CDR3 reads TGTGCCAGCAGCTCCTGGACAGGGGTAAACACTGAAGCTTTCTTT. The whole variable domain, remainder taken from reference TRBV7-9 and TRBJ1-1, is DTGVSQNPRHKITKRGQNVTFRCDPISEHNRLYWYRQTLGQGPEFLTYFQNEAQLEKSRLLSDRFSAERPKGSFSTLEIQRTEQGDSAMYLCASSSWTGVNTEAFFGQGTRLTVV.

The chain is built from TRBV11-1 and TRBJ2-3; D possibly corresponds to TRBD2 (5 bases). CDR3 length equals 16 residues. V shed 4 bases and J shed 0 bases, with 14 bases lying between them. Germline loops: CDR1 SGHAT, CDR2 FQDESV (reference sequence). CDR3 sequence: CASSSAERGSTDTQYF. The DNA for the CDR3 is TGTGCCAGCAGCTCCGCGGAACGGGGTAGCACAGATACGCAGTATTTT.